The present T cell receptor beta chain was sequenced within a study of T cell responses to AZD1222 COVID-19 vaccine. Study findings and constraints: After two AZD1222 doses, spike-specific TCR breadth and depth rose versus day 0.

Here immunoSEQ multiplex PCR was the method, and the copy in TCRdb shows in-frame clones only, minus some. Of 55,000 to 65,000 clones listed, 70% to 90% are singletons. About this clone itself: As yet, its antigen is unknown.

The CDR3 consists of 15 residues. The V gene end was trimmed by 9 bases and the J gene end by 7 bases; junction bases not matched to a gene: 10. CDR1 and CDR2 (germline): LNHDA, SQIVND (reference sequence). This receptor was obtained from an adult in good health. This chain links TRBV19 with TRBJ1-6, with TRBD1 matching 9 bases. Sequenced here: peripheral blood, sampled on day 0 of AZD1222 vaccination. CDR3 amino acids: CARPDRGKMNSPLHF. The DNA for the CDR3 is TGTGCCAGACCGGACAGGGGAAAAATGAATTCACCCCTCCACTTT.